This T cell receptor beta chain was recorded in a study of blood T cell repertoires in COVID-19. Study summary: COVID-19 samples from acute and convalescent phases originated in the United States, Italy and Spain. Nucleic acid was either cDNA or gDNA, and it came from T cells, B-cell-depleted T cells, or PBMCs.

Data came from immunoSEQ multiplex PCR; TCRdb stores just in-frame clones and leaves some out. Here the sample spans under 40,000 clones, 80% being singletons. This clone was detected once. Germline-derived CDR1 and CDR2 are MDHEN and SYDVKM. After removal of 4 bases from V and 6 bases from J, the junction contained 3 bases not matched to a gene. This CDR3 spans 14 amino acids. The TCR originated in a woman in her sixties or seventies with acute or convalescent COVID-19. This sequence joins TRBV28 and TRBJ1-2; TRBD1 matches at 12 bases. What was sequenced was peripheral blood. The CDR3 is CASSYRDRGHGYTF. CDR3 DNA sequence: TGTGCCAGCAGTTACCGGGACAGGGGGCATGGCTACACCTTC.